This T cell receptor (beta chain) is from a study of shared clonotypes between healthy human individuals. Study findings and constraints: In contrast to clonotypes shared by all four donors, non-shared clonotypes had lower generation probabilities.

Several immunoSEQ 96-well plates shared each subset's DNA, each plate a replicate. Clones were read by immunoSEQ multiplex PCR, and TCRdb kept only the in-frame ones, dropping some. The table shows fewer than 3 million clones, with 92% occurring only once. Germline V gene data show CDR1 as SGDLS and CDR2 as YYNGEE. Trimming left V 7 bases short and J 0 bases short, with 9 bases between. The CDR3 spans 13 residues. A remark on this clone: Its antigen is not identified.

The sequence was obtained from a young man in good health. Some clones in this sample may be carry-over from other donors' samples. This chain connects TRBV9 to TRBJ2-3; D is unresolved. Sequencing input: naive CD4+ T cells from PBMCs. The subset is: CD45RA+ positively selected. The CDR3 region has the DNA TGTGCCAGCGGCGCCGGGAGCACAGATACGCAGTATTTT. As protein: CASGAGSTDTQYF.